This TCR beta chain was documented in a study of cytomegalovirus exposure and HLA in healthy donors. Study results and limitations: The availability of immune exposure information extended only to CMV serostatus. What was likely a sequencing artifact was a cluster of highly shared sequence variants.

This clone was observed once. Its matching antigen is unknown. The PCR used 60 Vbeta and 13 Jbeta primers. The method was immunoSEQ multiplex PCR; TCRdb's version includes in-frame clones alone and lacks a portion of them. The sample lists 110,000 to 150,000 clones; roughly 84% were seen once. V lost 5 bases to trimming and J lost 2 bases, with 16 bases between them. Germline V gives CDR1 SGHTA, CDR2 FQGNSA. This CDR3 spans 15 amino acids. Sequenced material: PBMCs. This chain joins TRBV7-2 and TRBJ2-7; D gene uncertain. The sequence was obtained from a boy aged 2-15 years in good health and CMV-seronegative. CDR3 DNA sequence: TGTGCCAGCAGCCCTAAAACCTATGCTCCCTACGAGCAGTACTTC. Translation gives CASSPKTYAPYEQYF.